This paragraph covers one TCR beta chain sequence. Antigen unknown. Trimming took 4 bases from V and 9 from J, leaving 16 bases between them. This CDR3 is 14 amino acids long. Germline V CDR1 and CDR2: SNHLY, FYNNEI. The sample belongs to a study of cytomegalovirus exposure and HLA in healthy donors. Study-wide background: Falling in the Caucasian-associated ancestry cluster were 80% to 85% of 350 to 400 genotyped donors. Study results and caveats: As a later analysis showed, a missense DCLRE1C variant was linked to trimming of TCR beta V- and J-genes. Most of the TCR beta V segments (in an earlier analysis) were productive either about 90% or about 30% of the time.

The PCR had 60 Vbeta and 13 Jbeta primers. Clones were read by immunoSEQ multiplex PCR, and TCRdb kept only the in-frame ones, dropping some. The sample carries 120,000 to 150,000 clones, roughly 80% recorded once. This sequence was found in a woman aged 35 to 49 in good health and CMV-seropositive. Sequenced input: PBMCs. V gene TRBV2 combines with J gene TRBJ2-1; TRBD2 might be the D (5 bases). This chain's CDR3 is CASSADGIGGEQFF. As DNA, the CDR3 is TGTGCCAGCAGTGCCGACGGGATAGGAGGTGAGCAGTTCTTC.